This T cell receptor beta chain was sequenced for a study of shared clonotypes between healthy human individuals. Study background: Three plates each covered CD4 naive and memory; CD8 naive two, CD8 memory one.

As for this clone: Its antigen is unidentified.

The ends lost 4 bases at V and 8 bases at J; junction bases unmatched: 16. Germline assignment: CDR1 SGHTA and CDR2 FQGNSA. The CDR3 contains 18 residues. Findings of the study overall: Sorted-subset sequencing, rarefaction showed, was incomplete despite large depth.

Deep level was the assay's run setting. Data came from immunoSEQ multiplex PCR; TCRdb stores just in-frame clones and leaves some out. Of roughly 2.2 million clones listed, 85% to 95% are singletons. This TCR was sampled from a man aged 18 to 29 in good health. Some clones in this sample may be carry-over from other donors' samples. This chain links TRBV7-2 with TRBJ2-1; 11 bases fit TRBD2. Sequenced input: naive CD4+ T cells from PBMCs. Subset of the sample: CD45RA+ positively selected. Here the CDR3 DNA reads TGTGCCAGCAGCTATAAATTCACAACTAGCGGGAGTCACTATGAGCAGTTCTTC. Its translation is CASSYKFTTSGSHYEQFF.